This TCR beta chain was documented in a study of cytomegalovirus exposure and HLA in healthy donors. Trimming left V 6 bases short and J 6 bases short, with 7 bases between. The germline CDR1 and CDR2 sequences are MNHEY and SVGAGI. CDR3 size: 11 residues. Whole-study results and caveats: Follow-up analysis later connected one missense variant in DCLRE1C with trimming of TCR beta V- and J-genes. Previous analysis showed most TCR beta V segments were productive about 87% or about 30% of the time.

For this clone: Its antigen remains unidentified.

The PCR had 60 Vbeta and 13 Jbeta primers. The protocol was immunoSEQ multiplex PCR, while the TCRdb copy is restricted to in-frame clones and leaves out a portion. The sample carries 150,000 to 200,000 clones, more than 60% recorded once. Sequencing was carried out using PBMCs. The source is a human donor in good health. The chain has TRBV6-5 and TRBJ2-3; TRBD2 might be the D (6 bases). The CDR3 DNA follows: TGTGCCAGCAGCCGGGGGGATACGCAGTATTTT. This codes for CASSRGDTQYF.